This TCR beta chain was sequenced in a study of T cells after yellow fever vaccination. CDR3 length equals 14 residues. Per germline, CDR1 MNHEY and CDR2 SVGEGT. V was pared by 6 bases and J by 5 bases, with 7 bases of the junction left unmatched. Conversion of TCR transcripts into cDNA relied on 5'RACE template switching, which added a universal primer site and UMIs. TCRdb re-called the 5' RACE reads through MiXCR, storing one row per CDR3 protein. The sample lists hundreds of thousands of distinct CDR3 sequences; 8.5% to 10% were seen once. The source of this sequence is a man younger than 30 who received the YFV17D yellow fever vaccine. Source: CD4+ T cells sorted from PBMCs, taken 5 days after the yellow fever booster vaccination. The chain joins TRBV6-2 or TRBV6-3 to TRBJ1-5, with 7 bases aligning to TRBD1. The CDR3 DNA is TGTGCCAGCAGACACGGACAGGCACATCAGCCCCAGCATTTT. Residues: CASRHGQAHQPQHF.